These T cell receptor beta chains were read from a single sample in a study of identical twins. TCRdb passed the 5' RACE reads through MiXCR, listing each CDR3 protein once. The table lists about 260,000 distinct CDR3 sequences, 5.5% to 7% of them singletons, with roughly 3.9% in the top ten. These same data were also listed under a study on yellow fever vaccine responses in identical twins.

Material: memory (CD45RO+) T cells sorted from blood. These receptors came from a woman aged 18-35 years in good health. Each CDR3 is given with its conserved first and last residue. The order of the fields is D gene, J gene, V gene, clone size, CDR3 protein, CDR3 DNA. The D gene is left open where the match is weak. The listing skips clone size in some rows; elsewhere it reads once, few, many or a size class.

d_call: TRBD2
j_call: TRBJ2-1
v_call: TRBV10-3
clone_size: -
cdr3_aa: CAISDQREGNEQFF
cdr3_nt: TGTGCCATCAGTGATCAGCGGGAGGGAAATGAGCAGTTCTTC

d_call: TRBD1
j_call: TRBJ1-5
v_call: TRBV28
clone_size: few
cdr3_aa: CASSPGGTGGNSNQPQHF
cdr3_nt: TGTGCCAGCAGTCCGGGCGGGACAGGGGGTAATAGCAATCAGCCCCAGCATTTT

d_call: TRBD1
j_call: TRBJ1-4
v_call: TRBV7-8
clone_size: few
cdr3_aa: CASSLGGQTTNEKLFF
cdr3_nt: TGTGCCAGCAGCTTAGGGGGACAGACAACTAATGAAAAACTGTTTTTT

d_call: -
j_call: TRBJ2-3
v_call: TRBV5-1
clone_size: -
cdr3_aa: CASSLGRVTFGELNPPDTQYF
cdr3_nt: TGCGCCAGCAGCTTAGGCCGGGTGACGTTCGGGGAACTAAATCCTCCAGATACGCAGTATTTT

d_call: TRBD2
j_call: TRBJ2-1
v_call: TRBV14
clone_size: -
cdr3_aa: CASSRAGGIYNEQFF
cdr3_nt: TGTGCCAGCAGCCGAGCGGGAGGTATCTACAATGAGCAGTTCTTC

d_call: -
j_call: TRBJ2-1
v_call: TRBV2
clone_size: few
cdr3_aa: CASKGLGTEQFF
cdr3_nt: TGTGCCAGCAAAGGATTAGGTACTGAGCAGTTCTTC

d_call: -
j_call: TRBJ2-3
v_call: TRBV6-1
clone_size: few
cdr3_aa: CASREGGFVTDTQYF
cdr3_nt: TGTGCCAGCAGAGAGGGGGGATTCGTTACAGATACGCAGTATTTT

d_call: -
j_call: TRBJ2-1
v_call: TRBV20-1
clone_size: few
cdr3_aa: CSARDPKGGFFNEQFF
cdr3_nt: TGCAGTGCTAGAGACCCCAAGGGGGGATTTTTTAATGAGCAGTTCTTC

d_call: -
j_call: TRBJ2-5
v_call: TRBV6-5
clone_size: -
cdr3_aa: CASHRVGGTQYF
cdr3_nt: TGTGCCAGCCACAGGGTCGGGGGGACCCAGTACTTC

d_call: -
j_call: TRBJ2-6
v_call: TRBV7-8
clone_size: few
cdr3_aa: CASGVSGANVLTF
cdr3_nt: TGTGCCAGCGGGGTCTCTGGGGCCAACGTCCTGACTTTC

d_call: -
j_call: TRBJ1-1
v_call: TRBV6-1
clone_size: -
cdr3_aa: CASYPRGEGTEAFF
cdr3_nt: TGTGCCAGCTACCCCCGGGGGGAGGGGACTGAAGCTTTCTTT

d_call: -
j_call: TRBJ1-2
v_call: TRBV6-1
clone_size: few
cdr3_aa: CASSEARHYGYTF
cdr3_nt: TGTGCCAGCAGTGAAGCCAGACACTATGGCTACACCTTC